These 21 T cell receptor beta chains originate from one sample sequenced in a study of memory CD4+ T cells and cytomegalovirus serostatus. Clones were sequenced by immunoSEQ multiplex PCR, and TCRdb holds only the in-frame ones, with some missing. The table records approximately 27,000 clones, about 80% of them present only once. The sort gate was single viable CD3+CD4+CD8-CD45RO+ cells for memory CD4+ T cells. Sequenced material: memory CD4+ T cells from blood. Receptor source: an adult in good health and CMV-seronegative.

The rearrangement joins TRBV28 to TRBJ1-2; no reliable D call. Germline V gene data show CDR1 as MDHEN and CDR2 as SYDVKM. The CDR3 spans 14 residues. The V and J ends lost 2 bases and 6 bases respectively, with 13 bases between them. CDR3 sequence reads: CASSLRPIWNGYTF. CDR3 nucleotide sequence: TGTGCCAGCAGTTTACGGCCTATATGGAATGGCTACACCTTC.

The J gene is TRBJ1-2, the V gene TRBV7-2; 7 bases map to TRBD1. This CDR3 has 16 amino acids. The V gene's germline CDR1 is SGHTA and CDR2 FQGNSA. Trimming took 0 bases from V and 6 from J; bases not matched to a gene: 10. In DNA, the CDR3 is TGTGCCAGCAGCTTAGCTTCGACAGGGTACGCCGATGGCTACACCTTC. This codes for CASSLASTGYADGYTF.

CDR3 sequence reads: CASSFGGLNTEAFF. CDR3 bases: TGTGCCAGCAGCTTCGGCGGTTTGAACACTGAAGCTTTCTTT. V and J are TRBV11-2 and TRBJ1-1; D is unresolved. This CDR3 contains 14 residues. Trimming pared 3 bases from V and 0 bases from J, leaving 8 bases between. The germline gives CDR1 SGHAT, CDR2 FQNNGV.

This chain uses TRBV6-5 with TRBJ2-7; TRBD2 matches at 10 bases. CDR3 length: 14 amino acids. Germline lookup yields CDR1 MNHEY and CDR2 SVGAGI. V was clipped by 5 bases and J by 2 bases; unmatched bases: 3. CDR3 nucleotide sequence: TGTGCCAGCAGTCGTAGCGGGAGGACCTACGAGCAGTACTTC. It codes for CASSRSGRTYEQYF.

The chain employs TRBV5-1 and TRBJ1-1, with 10 positions matching TRBD1. V trimming: 4 bases; J trimming: 9 bases; junction bases outside the gene matches: 15. There are 16 residues in the CDR3. Germline CDR1 reads SGHRS; CDR2 reads YFSETQ. The CDR3 is CASSGSGTGAIEKAFF. CDR3 coding DNA: TGCGCCAGCAGCGGATCCGGGACAGGGGCCATAGAAAAAGCTTTCTTT. Full variable domain (missing parts from reference TRBV5-1 and TRBJ1-1): KAGVTQTPRYLIKTRGQQVTLSCSPISGHRSVSWYQQTPGQGLQFLFEYFSETQRNKGNFPGRFSGRQFSNSRSEMNVSTLELGDSALYLCASSGSGTGAIEKAFFGQGTRLTVV.

The chain has TRBV6-1 and TRBJ1-2; D gene uncertain. Per germline, CDR1 MNHNS and CDR2 SASEGT. The germline V and J ends were trimmed by 6 bases and 4 bases, with 12 bases remaining between them. This CDR3 has 13 residues. CDR3 nucleotides: TGTGCCAGCAGCTTAGACAAATCCTATGGCTACACCTTC. As protein: CASSLDKSYGYTF.

The V gene is TRBV4-3, the J gene TRBJ2-1; 10 bases agree with TRBD2. The CDR3 spans 15 residues. From germline, CDR1 is LGHNA and CDR2 YSLEER. J gave up 15 bases and V 3 bases, and 14 bases lay outside the gene matches. CDR3: CASSHLAGAPGHRFF. The CDR3 DNA is TGCGCCAGCAGCCACCTAGCGGGGGCCCCCGGCCATCGGTTCTTC.

The rearrangement links TRBV5-5 to TRBJ1-2, with 9 bases that match TRBD1. CDR1 SGHKS and CDR2 YYEKEE come from the germline V gene (reference sequence). The trim removed 4 bases at V and 3 bases at J, leaving 7 bases unmatched. This CDR3 comprises 15 residues. The CDR3 is CASSLGQGSYYGYTF. For the CDR3, the DNA is TGTGCCAGCAGCCTGGGACAGGGAAGCTACTATGGCTACACCTTC.

This clone was seen a handful of times. The genes are TRBV27 and TRBJ2-5, with D maybe TRBD1 (5 bases). This CDR3 is 13 amino acids long. V lost 7 bases and J lost 5, with 14 bases in between. Germline assignment: CDR1 MNHEY and CDR2 SMNVEV (reference sequence). CDR3 loop: CASTMRKGETQYF. The CDR3 DNA is TGTGCCAGCACCATGAGGAAGGGGGAGACCCAGTACTTC.

This clone was recorded a few times. This rearrangement joins TRBV4-1 to TRBJ1-1; tentative D call: TRBD1 (6 bases). The ends were cut back, 0 bases at V and 5 bases at J, with 16 bases in the middle. The germline CDR1 and CDR2 sequences are MGHRA and YSYEKL. The CDR3 extends over 16 amino acids. CDR3 nucleotide sequence: TGCGCCAGCAGCCAAGAGATGCTGAGGGGGAGGACTGAAGCTTTCTTT. This translates into CASSQEMLRGRTEAFF.

The chain joins TRBV19 to TRBJ2-6; D not certain. Germline values: CDR1 LNHDA, CDR2 SQIVND (reference sequence). V was clipped by 2 bases and J by 2 bases, with 7 bases between them. This CDR3 region has 15 residues. CDR3 protein: CASSIQAAGANVLTF. DNA for the CDR3: TGTGCCAGTAGTATACAGGCCGCTGGGGCCAACGTCCTGACTTTC.

The chain couples TRBV28 to TRBJ1-2, with a weak D call TRBD1 (6 bases). CDR1 is MDHEN, CDR2 SYDVKM, per germline. The CDR3 has 18 residues. With 7 bases removed from V and 1 base from J, the gap between germline ends came to 25 bases. The CDR3: CASTVIGAGGSLNYGYTF. DNA of the CDR3: TGTGCCAGCACCGTTATCGGGGCCGGGGGCTCCCTTAACTATGGCTACACCTTC.

The chain links TRBV5-1 to TRBJ2-1; 7 nucleotides agree with TRBD2. The V segment lost 5 bases and the J segment 7 bases; nucleotides outside the gene matches: 12. Germline CDR1 is SGHRS and CDR2 is YFSETQ. The CDR3 runs to 15 residues. The CDR3 is CASRPGLNERNEQFF. The CDR3 coding sequence is TGCGCCAGCAGGCCGGGACTAAATGAAAGGAATGAGCAGTTCTTC.

The chain has TRBV28 and TRBJ1-2; 9 bases are a match to TRBD1. The CDR3 consists of 13 residues. Trimming removed 8 bases from V and 7 bases from J; junction bases left unmatched: 8. Germline CDR1 MDHEN, CDR2 SYDVKM. The CDR3 DNA sequence: TGTGCCAGCGAGGACAGGGGAGCGTTTGGCTACACCTTC. Amino acid sequence: CASEDRGAFGYTF.

The V gene is TRBV6-5, the J gene TRBJ1-2; D is ambiguous. V lost 4 bases, J lost 6 bases, and 15 bases lay in between. Per germline, CDR1 MNHEY and CDR2 SVGAGI. This CDR3 comprises 14 residues. In DNA form, the CDR3 reads TGTGCCAGCAGTTCCCGGTCTGGGTTGGATGGCTACACCTTC. Its protein is CASSSRSGLDGYTF.

The chain links TRBV29-1 to TRBJ1-1, with D possibly TRBD1 on 5 matching bases. Germline loops: CDR1 SQVTM, CDR2 ANQGSEA. This CDR3 spans 12 amino acids. V lost 7 bases to trimming and J lost 3 bases, with 12 bases between them. CDR3 residues: CSGATADTEAFF. The DNA of the CDR3 is TGCAGCGGAGCGACAGCTGACACTGAAGCTTTCTTT. The variable domain in full, completed from reference TRBV29-1 and TRBJ1-1, reads SAVISQKPSRDICQRGTSLTIQCQVDSQVTMMFWYRQQPGQSLTLIATANQGSEATYESGFVIDKFPISRPNLTFSTLTVSNMSPEDSSIYLCSGATADTEAFFGQGTRLTVV.

The chain combines TRBV7-2 with TRBJ2-3, with 9 positions matching TRBD2. The CDR3 covers 17 residues. From germline, CDR1 is SGHTA and CDR2 FQGNSA. Trimming at V came to 5 bases and at J to 0 bases, leaving 9 bases not matched to a gene. CDR3 in amino acids: CASSLLAGSSSTDTQYF. The CDR3 region has the DNA TGTGCCAGCAGCCTTCTAGCGGGGTCTTCTAGCACAGATACGCAGTATTTT. Full variable domain (outside the CDR3, taken from reference TRBV7-2 and TRBJ2-3): GAGVSQSPSNKVTEKGKDVELRCDPISGHTALYWYRQSLGQGLEFLIYFQGNSAPDKSGLPSDRFSAERTGGSVSTLTIQRTQQEDSAVYLCASSLLAGSSSTDTQYFGPGTRLTVL.

Details on this clone: Germline and junction disagree at one end, which may indicate a read error. The chain links TRBV7-7 to TRBJ2-5; 7 bases fit TRBD2. Germline V gene sequence: CDR1 SSHAT, CDR2 FNYEAQ (reference sequence). CDR3 length: 14 amino acids. CDR3 coding DNA: TGTGCTAGCAGCCTTGTTTCCGGGAGGGAGACCCAGTACTTC. Residues: CASSLVSGRETQYF.

The V and J genes are TRBV28 and TRBJ2-7; tentatively, D is TRBD2 (6 bases). Looked up from germline, CDR1 is MDHEN and CDR2 is SYDVKM. Trimming cost V 3 bases and J 2 bases, with 20 bases left between them. The CDR3 loop spans 17 amino acids. The CDR3 sequence: CASSFPPLGLMTYEQYF. In nucleotides, the CDR3 is TGTGCCAGCAGTTTTCCACCGCTGGGACTTATGACCTACGAGCAGTACTTC.

The chain couples TRBV11-3 to TRBJ2-1, with TRBD2 identical over 11 bases. The V segment lost 3 bases and the J segment 7 bases; nucleotides outside the gene matches: 5. In germline, CDR1 is SGHNT, CDR2 YENEEA. The CDR3 is 15 residues long. Written as DNA, the CDR3 is TGTGCCAGCAGCTTCCCGGGACTAGCGGCAAATGAGCAGTTCTTC. Translated, it gives CASSFPGLAANEQFF.

The V and J genes are TRBV11-2 and TRBJ1-3, with 7 bases that match TRBD1. The CDR3 is made up of 15 amino acids. Germline CDR1 reads SGHAT; CDR2 reads FQNNGV. V trimming: 4 bases; J trimming: 0 bases; junction bases outside the gene matches: 3. CDR3 sequence (DNA): TGTGCCAGCAGCTCGCCAGGGGGCTCTGGAAACACCATATATTTT. It specifies CASSSPGGSGNTIYF.